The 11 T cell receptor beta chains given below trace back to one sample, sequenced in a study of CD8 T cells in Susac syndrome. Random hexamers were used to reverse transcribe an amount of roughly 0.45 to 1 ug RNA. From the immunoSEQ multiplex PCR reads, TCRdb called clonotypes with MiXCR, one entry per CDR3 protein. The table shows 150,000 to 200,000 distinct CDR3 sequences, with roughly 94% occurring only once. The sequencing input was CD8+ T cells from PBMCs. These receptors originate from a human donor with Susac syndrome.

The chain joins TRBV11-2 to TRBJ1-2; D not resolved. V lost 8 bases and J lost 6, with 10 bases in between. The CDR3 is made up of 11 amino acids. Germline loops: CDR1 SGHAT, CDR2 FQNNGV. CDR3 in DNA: TGTGCCAGCGGGTTCGGGAATGGCTACACCTTC. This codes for CASGFGNGYTF.

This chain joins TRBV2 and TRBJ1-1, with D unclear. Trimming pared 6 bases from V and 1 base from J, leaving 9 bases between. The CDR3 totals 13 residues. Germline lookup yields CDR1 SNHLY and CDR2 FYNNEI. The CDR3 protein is CASRAWRNTEAFF. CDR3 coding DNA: TGTGCCAGCAGGGCCTGGAGGAACACTGAAGCTTTCTTT.

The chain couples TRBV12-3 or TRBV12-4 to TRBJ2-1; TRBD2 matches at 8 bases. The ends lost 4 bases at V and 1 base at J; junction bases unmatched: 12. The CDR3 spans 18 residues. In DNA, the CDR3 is TGTGCCAGCAGTTGGAGGGGAGCGGGAGTTAGTTCCTACAATGAGCAGTTCTTC. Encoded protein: CASSWRGAGVSSYNEQFF.

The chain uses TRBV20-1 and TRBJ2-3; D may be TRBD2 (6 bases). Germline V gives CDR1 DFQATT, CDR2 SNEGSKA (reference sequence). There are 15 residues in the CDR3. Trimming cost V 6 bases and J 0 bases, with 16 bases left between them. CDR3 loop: CSAPKLASSTDTQYF. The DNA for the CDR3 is TGCAGTGCCCCAAAACTAGCCTCTAGCACAGATACGCAGTATTTT.

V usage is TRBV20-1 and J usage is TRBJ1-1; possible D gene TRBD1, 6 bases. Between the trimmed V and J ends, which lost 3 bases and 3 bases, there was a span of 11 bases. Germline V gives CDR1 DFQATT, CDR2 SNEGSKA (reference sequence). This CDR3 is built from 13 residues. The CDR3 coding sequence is TGCAGTGCTAGTGTGGGGGCGCACACTGAAGCTTTCTTT. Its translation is CSASVGAHTEAFF.

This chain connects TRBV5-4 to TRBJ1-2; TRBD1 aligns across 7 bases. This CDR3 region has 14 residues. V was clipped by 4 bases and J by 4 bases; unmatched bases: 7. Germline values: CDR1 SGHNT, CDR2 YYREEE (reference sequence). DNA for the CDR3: TGTGCCAGCAGCGCGAGGACAGGCCTCTATGGCTACACCTTC. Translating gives CASSARTGLYGYTF.

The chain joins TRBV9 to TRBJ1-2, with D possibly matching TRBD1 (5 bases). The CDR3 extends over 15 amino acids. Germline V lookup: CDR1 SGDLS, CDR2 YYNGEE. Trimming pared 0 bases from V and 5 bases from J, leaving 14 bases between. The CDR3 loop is CASSVDGGTGYGYTF. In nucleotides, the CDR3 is TGTGCCAGCAGCGTAGATGGAGGGACCGGTTATGGCTACACCTTC.

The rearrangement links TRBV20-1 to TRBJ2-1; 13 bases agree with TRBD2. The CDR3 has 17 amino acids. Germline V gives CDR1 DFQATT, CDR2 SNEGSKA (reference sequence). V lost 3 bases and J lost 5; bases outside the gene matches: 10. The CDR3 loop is CSASWTSGGYGDNEQFF. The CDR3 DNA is TGCAGTGCTAGTTGGACTAGCGGGGGCTATGGAGACAATGAGCAGTTCTTC.

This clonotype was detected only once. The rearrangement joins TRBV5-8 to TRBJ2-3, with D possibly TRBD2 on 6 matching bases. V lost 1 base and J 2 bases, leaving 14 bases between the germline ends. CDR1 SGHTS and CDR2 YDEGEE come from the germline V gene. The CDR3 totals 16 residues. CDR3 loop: CASSLYPGVSTDTQYF. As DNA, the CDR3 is TGTGCCAGCAGCTTGTATCCGGGAGTTTCCACAGATACGCAGTATTTT.

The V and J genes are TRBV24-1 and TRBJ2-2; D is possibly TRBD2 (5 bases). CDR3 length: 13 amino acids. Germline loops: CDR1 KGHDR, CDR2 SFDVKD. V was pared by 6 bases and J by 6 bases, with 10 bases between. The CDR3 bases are TGTGCCACCAGTTTAAGTAGCGCCGGGGAGCTGTTTTTT. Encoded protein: CATSLSSAGELFF.

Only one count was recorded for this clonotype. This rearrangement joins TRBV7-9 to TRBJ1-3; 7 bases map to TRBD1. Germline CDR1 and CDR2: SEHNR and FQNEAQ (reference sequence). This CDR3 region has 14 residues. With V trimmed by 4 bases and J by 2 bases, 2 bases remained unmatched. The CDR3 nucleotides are TGTGCCAGCAGCTCCGACAGGGCTGGAAACACCATATATTTT. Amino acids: CASSSDRAGNTIYF.